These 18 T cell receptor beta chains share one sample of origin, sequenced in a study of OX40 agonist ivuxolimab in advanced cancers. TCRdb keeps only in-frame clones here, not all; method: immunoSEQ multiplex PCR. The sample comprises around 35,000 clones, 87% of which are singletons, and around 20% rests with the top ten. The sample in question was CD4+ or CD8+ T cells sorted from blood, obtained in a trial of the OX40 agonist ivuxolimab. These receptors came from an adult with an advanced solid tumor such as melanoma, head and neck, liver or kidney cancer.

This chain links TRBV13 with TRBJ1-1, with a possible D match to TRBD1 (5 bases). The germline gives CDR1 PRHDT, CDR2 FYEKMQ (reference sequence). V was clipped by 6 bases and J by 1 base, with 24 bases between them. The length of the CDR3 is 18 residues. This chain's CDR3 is CASRRGVGSRSSNTEAFF. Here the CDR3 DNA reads TGTGCCAGCAGAAGAGGGGTCGGCTCCAGAAGTTCGAACACTGAAGCTTTCTTT.

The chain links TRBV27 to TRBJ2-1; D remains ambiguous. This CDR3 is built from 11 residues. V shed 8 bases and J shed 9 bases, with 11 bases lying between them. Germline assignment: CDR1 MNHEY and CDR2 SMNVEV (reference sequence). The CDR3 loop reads CASLYLGEQFF. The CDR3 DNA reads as TGTGCCAGCCTTTATTTGGGTGAGCAGTTCTTC.

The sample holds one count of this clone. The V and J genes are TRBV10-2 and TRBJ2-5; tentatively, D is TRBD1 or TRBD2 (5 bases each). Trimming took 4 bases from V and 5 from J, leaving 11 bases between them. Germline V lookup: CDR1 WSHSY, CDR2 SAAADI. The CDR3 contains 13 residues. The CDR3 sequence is CASSGSGDETQYF. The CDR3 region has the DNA TGCGCCAGCAGTGGCTCCGGGGACGAGACCCAGTACTTC.

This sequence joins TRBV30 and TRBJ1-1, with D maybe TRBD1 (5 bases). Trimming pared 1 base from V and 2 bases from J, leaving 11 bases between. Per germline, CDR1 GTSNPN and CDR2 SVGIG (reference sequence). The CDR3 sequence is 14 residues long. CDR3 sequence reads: CAWSEGALNTEAFF. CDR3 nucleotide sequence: TGTGCCTGGAGTGAAGGGGCCCTTAACACTGAAGCTTTCTTT.

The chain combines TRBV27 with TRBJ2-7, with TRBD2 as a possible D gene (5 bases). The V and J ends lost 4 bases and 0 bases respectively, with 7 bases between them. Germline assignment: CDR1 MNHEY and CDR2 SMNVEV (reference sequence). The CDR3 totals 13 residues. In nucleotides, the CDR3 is TGTGCCAGCAGTTACGGGGACTCCTACGAGCAGTACTTC. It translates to CASSYGDSYEQYF.

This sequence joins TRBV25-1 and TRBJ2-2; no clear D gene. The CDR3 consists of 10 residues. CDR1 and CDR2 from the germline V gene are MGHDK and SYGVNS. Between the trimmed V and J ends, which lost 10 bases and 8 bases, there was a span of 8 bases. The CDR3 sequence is CATSRGELFF. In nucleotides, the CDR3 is TGTGCCACGTCCAGGGGGGAGCTGTTTTTT.

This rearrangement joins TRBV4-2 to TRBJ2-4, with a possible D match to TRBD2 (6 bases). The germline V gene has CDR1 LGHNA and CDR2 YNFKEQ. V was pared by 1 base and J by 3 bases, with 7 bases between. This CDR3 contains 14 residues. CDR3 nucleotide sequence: TGTGCCAGCAGCCAAGGGAGGGACAAAAACATTCAGTACTTC. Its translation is CASSQGRDKNIQYF.

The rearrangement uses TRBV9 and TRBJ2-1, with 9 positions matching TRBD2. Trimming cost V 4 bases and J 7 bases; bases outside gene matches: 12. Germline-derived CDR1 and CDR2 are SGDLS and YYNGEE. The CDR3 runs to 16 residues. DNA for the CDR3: TGTGCCAGCAGCCTGCGTCCCGGCGGGGGGGCGAATGAGCAGTTCTTC. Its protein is CASSLRPGGGANEQFF.

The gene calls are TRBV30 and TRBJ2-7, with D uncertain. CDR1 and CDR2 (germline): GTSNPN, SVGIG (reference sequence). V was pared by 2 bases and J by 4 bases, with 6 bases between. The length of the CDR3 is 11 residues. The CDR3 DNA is TGTGCCTGGAGTACCGGGTACGAGCAGTACTTC. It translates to CAWSTGYEQYF. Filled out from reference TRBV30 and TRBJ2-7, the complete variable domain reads SQTIHQWPATLVQPVGSPLSLECTVEGTSNPNLYWYRQAAGRGLQLLFYSVGIGQISSEVPQNLSASRPQDRQFILSSKKLLLSDSGFYLCAWSTGYEQYFGPGTRLTVT.

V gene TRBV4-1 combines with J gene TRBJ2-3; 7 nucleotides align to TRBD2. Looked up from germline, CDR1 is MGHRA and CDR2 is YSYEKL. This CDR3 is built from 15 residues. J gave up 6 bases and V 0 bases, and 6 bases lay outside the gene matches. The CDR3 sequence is CASSQERREGDTQYF. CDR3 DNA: TGCGCCAGCAGCCAAGAACGTAGGGAGGGGGATACGCAGTATTTT.

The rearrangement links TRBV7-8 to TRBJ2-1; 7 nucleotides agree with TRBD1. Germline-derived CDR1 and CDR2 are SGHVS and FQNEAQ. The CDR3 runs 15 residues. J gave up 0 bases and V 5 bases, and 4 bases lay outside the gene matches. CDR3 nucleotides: TGTGCCAGCAGCAAGTGGGACAGCTCCTACAATGAGCAGTTCTTC. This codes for CASSKWDSSYNEQFF. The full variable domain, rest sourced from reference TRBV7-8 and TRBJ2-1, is GAGVSQSPRYKVAKRGQDVALRCDPISGHVSLFWYQQALGQGPEFLTYFQNEAQLDKSGLPSDRFFAERPEGSVSTLKIQRTQQEDSAVYLCASSKWDSSYNEQFFGPGTRLTVL.

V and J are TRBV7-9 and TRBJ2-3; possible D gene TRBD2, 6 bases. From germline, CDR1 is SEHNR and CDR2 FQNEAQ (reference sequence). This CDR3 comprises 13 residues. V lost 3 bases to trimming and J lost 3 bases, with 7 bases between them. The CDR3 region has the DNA TGTGCCAGCAGCTTGGAGGGGACAGATACGCAGTATTTT. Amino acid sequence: CASSLEGTDTQYF.

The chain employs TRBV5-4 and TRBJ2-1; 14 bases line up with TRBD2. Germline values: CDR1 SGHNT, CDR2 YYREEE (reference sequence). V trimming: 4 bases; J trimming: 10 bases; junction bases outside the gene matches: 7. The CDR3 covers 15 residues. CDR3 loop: CASSLEGLAGAEQFF. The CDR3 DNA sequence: TGTGCCAGCAGCCTGGAGGGACTAGCGGGGGCCGAGCAGTTCTTC.

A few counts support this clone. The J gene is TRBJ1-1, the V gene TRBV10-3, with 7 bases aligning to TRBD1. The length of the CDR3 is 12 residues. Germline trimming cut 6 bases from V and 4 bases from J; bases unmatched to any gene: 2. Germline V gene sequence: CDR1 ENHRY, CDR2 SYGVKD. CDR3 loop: CAIRAGGTEAFF. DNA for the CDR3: TGTGCCATCAGGGCAGGGGGCACTGAAGCTTTCTTT.

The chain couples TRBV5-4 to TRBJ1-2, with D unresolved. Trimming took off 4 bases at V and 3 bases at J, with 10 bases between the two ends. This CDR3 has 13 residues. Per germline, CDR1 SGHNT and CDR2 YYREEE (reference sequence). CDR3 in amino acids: CASSTTEDYGYTF. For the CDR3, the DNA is TGTGCCAGCAGCACAACAGAGGACTATGGCTACACCTTC.

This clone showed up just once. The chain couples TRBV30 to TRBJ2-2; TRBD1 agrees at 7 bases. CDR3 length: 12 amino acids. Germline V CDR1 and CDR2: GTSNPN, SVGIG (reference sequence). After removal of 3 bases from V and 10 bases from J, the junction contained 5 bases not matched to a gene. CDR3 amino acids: CAWRQGFVELFF. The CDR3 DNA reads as TGTGCCTGGAGACAGGGGTTCGTGGAGCTGTTTTTT.

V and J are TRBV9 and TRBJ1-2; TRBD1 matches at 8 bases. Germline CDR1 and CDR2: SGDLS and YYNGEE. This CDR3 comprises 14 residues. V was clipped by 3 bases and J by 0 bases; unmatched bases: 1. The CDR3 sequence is CASSETGANYGYTF. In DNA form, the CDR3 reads TGTGCCAGCAGCGAGACAGGGGCTAACTATGGCTACACCTTC.

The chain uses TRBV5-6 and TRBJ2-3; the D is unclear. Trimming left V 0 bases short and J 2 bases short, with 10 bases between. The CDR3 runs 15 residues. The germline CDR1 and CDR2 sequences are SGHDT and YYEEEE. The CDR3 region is CASSLVTTTTDTQYF. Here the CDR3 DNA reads TGTGCCAGCAGCTTGGTCACAACCACCACAGATACGCAGTATTTT.